The clone carrying this T cell receptor (beta chain) has just a few counts. Patients at the Seattle site were enrolled during active infection and followed longitudinally. This sample was included in a study of blood T cell repertoires in COVID-19. Study-level information: COVID-19 samples, acute and convalescent, were from the United States, Italy and Spain. The analysed material was cDNA or gDNA that came from T cells, B-cell-depleted T cells, or PBMCs.

In the original processing: Amplified reference gene primers provided the basis for estimating nucleated cell counts. Using immunoSEQ multiplex PCR, the repertoire was profiled, and TCRdb retains in-frame clones only, with some absent. V and J calls and clone size are those listed in that table; D and trimming were worked out from the DNA. This sample yields some 180,000 clones, of which roughly four fifths are seen a single time; about 2.7% belongs to the top ten. Germline V gene lookup returns CDR1 SGDLS and CDR2 YYNGEE. The CDR3 sequence is 13 residues long. The V gene end was trimmed by 3 bases and the J gene end by 3 bases; junction bases not matched to a gene: 2.

The chain combines TRBV9 with TRBJ2-7; 8 bases are shared with TRBD1. This clonotype was sampled from a woman of 80 years or more with COVID-19, enrolled during active disease. Sequenced input: peripheral blood. The CDR3 bases are TGTGCCAGCAGCGCGGACAGGGTCTACGAGCAGTACTTC. Encoded protein: CASSADRVYEQYF.